This T cell receptor beta chain originates from a study of blood T cell repertoires in COVID-19. Study overall: The origin of the acute and convalescent COVID-19 samples was the United States, Italy and Spain.

The CDR3 contains 13 residues. Trimming took 2 bases from V and 1 from J, leaving 4 bases between them. Per germline, CDR1 SSHAT and CDR2 FNYEAQ (reference sequence). Seattle patient enrollment occurred during active infection, with longitudinal follow-up thereafter. The table came from immunoSEQ multiplex PCR; TCRdb's copy has only in-frame clones and leaves some out. The sample has about 300,000 clones, approximately 91% seen once; the top ten hold over 2%. This clonotype originated in a woman under 40 with COVID-19, enrolled during active disease. The specimen was peripheral blood. This chain uses TRBV7-7 with TRBJ2-3; D remains ambiguous. The CDR3 here is CASSLTGTDTQYF. In nucleotides, the CDR3 is TGTGCCAGCAGCTTAACGGGCACAGATACGCAGTATTTT.